The entry that follows covers one T cell receptor (beta chain) sequence. Its antigen remains unknown. TCRdb's copy holds only in-frame clones and misses some; the assay was immunoSEQ multiplex PCR. The sample holds 200,000 to 250,000 clones, just over 85% seen once. The data stem from a study of cytomegalovirus exposure and HLA in healthy donors. The overall study: According to later analysis, the same platform produced the approximately 120 validation and some 680 first-cohort repertoires. General study points: Some public TCRs appeared in many individuals, while most sequences were rare.

Germline V lookup: CDR1 SQVTM, CDR2 ANQGSEA. V trimming: 6 bases; J trimming: 3 bases; junction bases outside the gene matches: 8. The CDR3 spans 14 residues. The chain carries TRBV29-1 and TRBJ2-3, with 8 bases matching TRBD2. This TCR was recovered from a young woman in good health and CMV-seronegative. The specimen was PBMCs. CDR3: CSVGREGWTDTQYF. The CDR3 nucleotides read TGCAGCGTCGGCCGGGAGGGTTGGACAGATACGCAGTATTTT.